Listed here are 22 T cell receptor beta chains from one sample, sequenced in a study of cytomegalovirus exposure and HLA in healthy donors (dated by TCRdb to about 2017). The library was produced with the immunoSEQ multiplex PCR assay. For the multiplex PCR, a mixture combining 60 forward primers for TCR Vbeta segments and 13 reverse primers for TCR Jbeta segments was used. TCRdb holds this immuneACCESS table with in-frame rearrangements only. Some clones are missing; in checked studies, unresolved V genes explain under half, and the rest has no known cause. The sample yields 83,000 or so clones; about 76% were counted once. The ten largest clones represent over 9.5% of the sample. The sequencing sample was made of PBMCs. These receptors all stem from a young man in good health and CMV-seropositive.

The V and J genes are TRBV6-5 and TRBJ2-1; the D is unclear. The CDR3 totals 15 residues. Trimming shortened V by 4 bases and J by 0 bases, and 10 bases separated the two germline ends. CDR1 is MNHEY and CDR2 is SVGAGI in the germline V gene. The CDR3 DNA follows: TGTGCCAGCAGTTGGAGTCGTACCTCCTACAATGAGCAGTTCTTC. Its protein product is CASSWSRTSYNEQFF.

The J gene is TRBJ2-3, the V gene TRBV6-4, with no clear D. This CDR3 comprises 13 residues. CDR1 MRHNA and CDR2 SNTAGT come from the germline V gene. The germline V and J ends were trimmed by 10 bases and 2 bases, with 13 bases remaining between them. The CDR3 DNA reads TGTGCCAACCCCCGGTGCCACACAGATACGCAGTATTTT. This translates into CANPRCHTDTQYF.

The chain links TRBV6-1 to TRBJ2-3, with TRBD1 identical over 9 bases. The CDR3 has 15 amino acids. The V segment lost 1 base and the J segment 6 bases; nucleotides outside the gene matches: 5. Germline CDR1 is MNHNS and CDR2 is SASEGT. CDR3 coding DNA: TGTGCCAGCAGTGAAGGGGGACAGGGTTCGGATACGCAGTATTTT. Its translation: CASSEGGQGSDTQYF.

V gene TRBV5-1 combines with J gene TRBJ2-2; D call uncertain. The V gene lost 4 bases and the J gene lost 2 bases, with 3 bases spanning the gap. The CDR3 contains 12 residues. Germline V lookup: CDR1 SGHRS, CDR2 YFSETQ. The CDR3 DNA sequence: TGCGCCAGCAGCCTCAACACCGGGGAGCTGTTTTTT. This translates into CASSLNTGELFF.

CDR3 in amino acids: CASSQSTYNEQFF. The CDR3, as DNA: TGTGCCAGCAGCCAGAGTACCTACAATGAGCAGTTCTTC. This chain connects TRBV14 to TRBJ2-1; D gene uncertain. Germline V gene data show CDR1 as SGHDN and CDR2 as FVKESK. CDR3 length: 13 residues. V dropped 3 bases and J dropped 2 bases, with 5 bases sitting between them.

This chain uses TRBV1 with TRBJ2-3; the DNA was not compared with TRBD2, the D call given in the table. TRBV1 is an annotated pseudogene. CDR3 length equals 16 residues. For the CDR3, the DNA is TGCACCAGCAGCCAACGGCTCGGCGGCGACACAGATACGCAGTATTTT. As protein: CTSSQRLGGDTDTQYF.

This clone was detected a few times. The V call is TRBV4-1, the J call TRBJ1-1; 8 bases are a match to TRBD1. Germline loops: CDR1 MGHRA, CDR2 YSYEKL. Trimming removed 0 bases from V and 3 bases from J; junction bases left unmatched: 18. This CDR3 is 20 amino acids long. The CDR3: CASSQDLIRQGAVKDTEAFF. The DNA of the CDR3 is TGCGCCAGCAGCCAAGATCTTATCCGGCAGGGGGCAGTAAAGGACACTGAAGCTTTCTTT.

This clone has only a few counts. Other nucleotide sequences in the sample specify the same CDR3. The rearrangement joins TRBV9 to TRBJ2-1; 7 nucleotides match TRBD2. The CDR3 consists of 15 residues. Germline lookup yields CDR1 SGDLS and CDR2 YYNGEE. Trimming removed 2 bases from V and 0 bases from J; junction bases left unmatched: 2. The CDR3 sequence: CASSVSGISYNEQFF. DNA of the CDR3: TGTGCCAGCAGCGTCAGCGGGATCTCCTACAATGAGCAGTTCTTC.

This rearrangement joins TRBV5-1 to TRBJ1-4; D remains ambiguous. V shed 3 bases and J shed 3 bases, with 9 bases lying between them. This CDR3 contains 14 residues. Germline V gene data show CDR1 as SGHRS and CDR2 as YFSETQ. The CDR3 sequence is CASSSRVPNEKLFF. CDR3 nucleotide sequence: TGCGCCAGCAGCTCCCGGGTCCCTAATGAAAAACTGTTTTTT.

The gene calls are TRBV30 and TRBJ1-5; D ambiguous. Per germline, CDR1 GTSNPN and CDR2 SVGIG (reference sequence). The CDR3 covers 14 residues. V was trimmed by 4 bases and J by 3 bases, leaving 13 bases between them. The CDR3 loop reads CAWTSGNTNQPQHF. In nucleotides, the CDR3 is TGTGCCTGGACCTCGGGGAACACCAATCAGCCCCAGCATTTT.

The V call is TRBV7-2, the J call TRBJ2-1, with 12 bases matching TRBD1. V lost 3 bases and J lost 9; bases outside the gene matches: 6. The V gene's germline CDR1 is SGHTA and CDR2 FQGNSA. The CDR3 is 15 residues long. CDR3 bases: TGTGCCAGCAGCTTCAAGGGGGACAGGGGGCTTGAGCAGTTCTTC. This gives the protein CASSFKGDRGLEQFF.

This clone was detected only a few times. This sample also contains other DNA sequences that code for the same CDR3. The chain recombines TRBV5-1 with TRBJ2-7; D is possibly TRBD1 (7 bases). The V end was cut by 2 bases, the J end by 0 bases, with 12 bases between. Germline V gives CDR1 SGHRS, CDR2 YFSETQ. This CDR3 is built from 15 residues. The CDR3 loop is CASSLGGTASYEQYF. CDR3 sequence (DNA): TGCGCCAGCAGCTTAGGCGGGACAGCCTCCTACGAGCAGTACTTC.

This rearrangement joins TRBV18 to TRBJ1-1, with 8 bases that match TRBD1. The CDR3 has 15 residues. V was pared by 4 bases and J by 1 base, with 5 bases of the junction left unmatched. CDR1 and CDR2 (germline): KGHSH, LQKENI. The CDR3 DNA reads TGTGCCAGCTCACAAACCGGACAGGGGAACACTGAAGCTTTCTTT. Translating it yields CASSQTGQGNTEAFF.

The gene calls are TRBV9 and TRBJ1-5; 8 nucleotides match TRBD1. This CDR3 has 17 residues. Germline V lookup: CDR1 SGDLS, CDR2 YYNGEE. Trimming took 0 bases from V and 2 from J; bases not matched to a gene: 7. The CDR3 nucleotides read TGTGCCAGCAGCGTAGATCCAGGGGGCTTTGGCAATCAGCCCCAGCATTTT. Translation gives CASSVDPGGFGNQPQHF.

The chain is built from TRBV28 and TRBJ2-7; 8 nucleotides match TRBD1. Germline V CDR1 and CDR2: MDHEN, SYDVKM. V dropped 5 bases and J dropped 0; count of bases not matched to a gene: 9. This CDR3 contains 16 residues. Here the CDR3 DNA reads TGTGCCAGCAGTATCACCGGGACAGGTCACTCCTACGAGCAGTACTTC. Translated, it gives CASSITGTGHSYEQYF.

The chain couples TRBV7-3 to TRBJ2-7; the match to TRBD2 covers 7 bases. The CDR3 has 14 amino acids. Germline CDR1 and CDR2: SGHTA and FQGTGA. V dropped 5 bases and J dropped 2; count of bases not matched to a gene: 6. The CDR3 region has the DNA TGTGCCAGCAGCCCCAGCGGGGAAGCCTACGAGCAGTACTTC. It specifies CASSPSGEAYEQYF. The variable domain in full, completed from reference TRBV7-3 and TRBJ2-7, reads GAGVSQTPSNKVTEKGKYVELRCDPISGHTALYWYRQSLGQGPEFLIYFQGTGAADDSGLPNDRFFAVRPEGSVSTLKIQRTERGDSAVYLCASSPSGEAYEQYFGPGTRLTVT.

This chain joins TRBV6-5 and TRBJ1-2, with 8 bases lining up with TRBD1. The germline V gene has CDR1 MNHEY and CDR2 SVGAGI. The ends lost 0 bases at V and 6 bases at J; junction bases unmatched: 6. CDR3 length: 15 amino acids. CDR3 in DNA: TGTGCCAGCAGTTACTCTTACAGGGGGGATGATGGCTACACCTTC. Protein sequence: CASSYSYRGDDGYTF.

The chain employs TRBV27 and TRBJ2-3; no clear D. Trimming took off 3 bases at V and 1 base at J, with 17 bases between the two ends. In germline, CDR1 is MNHEY, CDR2 SMNVEV (reference sequence). The CDR3 loop spans 17 amino acids. The CDR3 protein is CASSFKLGNRGTDTQYF. CDR3 DNA: TGTGCCAGCAGTTTCAAGTTAGGAAATCGGGGCACAGATACGCAGTATTTT.

CDR3 region: CASSKGQTNTEAFF. The CDR3 nucleotides are TGCGCCAGCAGCAAAGGACAAACCAACACTGAAGCTTTCTTT. The chain uses TRBV5-1 and TRBJ1-1, with D possibly TRBD1 on 5 matching bases. V was pared by 4 bases and J by 2 bases, with 12 bases between. Germline CDR1 reads SGHRS; CDR2 reads YFSETQ. There are 14 residues in the CDR3. Together with reference TRBV5-1 and TRBJ1-1, the CDR3 gives the full variable domain: KAGVTQTPRYLIKTRGQQVTLSCSPISGHRSVSWYQQTPGQGLQFLFEYFSETQRNKGNFPGRFSGRQFSNSRSEMNVSTLELGDSALYLCASSKGQTNTEAFFGQGTRLTVV.

This clone was observed a single time. The chain links TRBV2 to TRBJ1-6, with D tentatively TRBD1 (5 bases). The V end was cut by 7 bases, the J end by 7 bases, with 17 bases between. The CDR3 runs 15 residues. Germline-derived CDR1 and CDR2 are SNHLY and FYNNEI. CDR3 amino acids: CASTIRTRQNSPLHF. The CDR3 bases are TGTGCCAGCACCATCCGGACACGGCAGAATTCACCCCTCCACTTT. The full variable domain, its missing parts supplied by reference TRBV2 and TRBJ1-6, is EPEVTQTPSHQVTQMGQEVILRCVPISNHLYFYWYRQILGQKVEFLVSFYNNEISEKSEIFDDQFSVERPDGSNFTLKIRSTKLEDSAMYFCASTIRTRQNSPLHFGNGTRLTVT.

The chain combines TRBV19 with TRBJ2-2, with TRBD1 matching 7 bases. The CDR3 runs to 15 residues. V was clipped by 1 base and J by 5 bases; unmatched bases: 4. The germline V gene encodes CDR1 LNHDA and CDR2 SQIVND (reference sequence). Written as DNA, the CDR3 is TGTGCCAGTAGTATAGGCTACAGGGGAACCGGGGAGCTGTTTTTT. The encoded protein is CASSIGYRGTGELFF. Filled out from reference TRBV19 and TRBJ2-2, the complete variable domain reads DGGITQSPKYLFRKEGQNVTLSCEQNLNHDAMYWYRQDPGQGLRLIYYSQIVNDFQKGDIAEGYSVSREKKESFPLTVTSAQKNPTAFYLCASSIGYRGTGELFFGEGSRLTVL.

This clone was detected only a few times. The rearrangement uses TRBV11-2 and TRBJ1-2; TRBD1 matches at 7 bases. Germline lookup yields CDR1 SGHAT and CDR2 FQNNGV. This CDR3 contains 14 residues. With V trimmed by 4 bases and J by 7 bases, 9 bases remained unmatched. CDR3 protein: CASSSSGQVSGYTF. CDR3 in DNA: TGTGCCAGCAGCTCCTCCGGACAGGTCTCTGGCTACACCTTC.